This T cell receptor (beta chain) was found in a study of Ad26.COV2.S vaccination and SARS-CoV-2 variants. Whole-study findings and limits: Non-spike TCR breadth did not differ much between vaccine and placebo recipients.

Clones were read by immunoSEQ multiplex PCR, and TCRdb kept only the in-frame ones, dropping some. The table lists about 400,000 clones, 83% of them singletons. Indicated treatment: about 20 received Ad26.COV2.S at low or high dose, single or two shots; 5 received placebo; per-sample allocation not given. After the first vaccine or placebo injection, samples were drawn on day 63. The CDR3 has 16 residues. Germline V gene sequence: CDR1 SGDLS, CDR2 YYNGEE. Between the trimmed V and J ends, which lost 0 bases and 6 bases, there was a span of 17 bases. Points on this clone: The antigen remains unidentified.

The sequence was collected from a person aged 18-65 years who received the Ad26.COV2.S COVID-19 vaccine or a placebo. The V and J genes are TRBV9 and TRBJ2-3; a possible D gene is TRBD1 (6 bases). The source was peripheral blood, collected in a trial of Ad26.COV2.S vaccine versus placebo. The CDR3 DNA sequence: TGTGCCAGCAGCGTAGCGACAGGCCGAGGGGTCGATACGCAGTATTTT. Protein sequence: CASSVATGRGVDTQYF.